Shown below are 9 T cell receptor beta chains from a single sample sequenced in a study of technical replicates of blood from a few donors. Measured with immunoSEQ multiplex PCR; TCRdb has only the in-frame clones, and not every one. Among 75,000 to 95,000 clones, about nine tenths were seen once, and the ten largest hold 0.2% to 0.3%. The sequenced sample was T cells isolated from PBMCs. These TCRs come from a human donor in good health.

J is TRBJ2-7 and V is TRBV9, with D possibly TRBD1 on 5 matching bases. Germline loops: CDR1 SGDLS, CDR2 YYNGEE. The CDR3 is made up of 14 amino acids. Trimming stripped 0 bases from V and 1 base from J, with 8 bases between. The CDR3 DNA follows: TGTGCCAGCAGCGTAGTTGACAGATCCTACGAGCAGTACTTC. This sequence encodes CASSVVDRSYEQYF.

This chain uses TRBV10-2 with TRBJ2-1, with a weak D call TRBD2 (5 bases). V lost 3 bases and J lost 9, with 12 bases in between. CDR1 and CDR2 (germline): WSHSY, SAAADI. The CDR3 totals 13 residues. Written as DNA, the CDR3 is TGCGCCAGCAGTGACACTAGAGGCCGTGAGCAGTTCTTC. Protein product: CASSDTRGREQFF.

This chain links TRBV19 with TRBJ1-4; D unresolved. The CDR3 loop spans 16 amino acids. V was cut by 3 bases and J by 0 bases, with 11 bases left in between. Germline-derived CDR1 and CDR2 are LNHDA and SQIVND (reference sequence). In nucleotides, the CDR3 is TGTGCCAGTAGTATTGCGGGATATGCAACTAATGAAAAACTGTTTTTT. It specifies CASSIAGYATNEKLFF.

The count of this clone is one. The CDR3 DNA sequence: TGTGCCAGCAGTGAGGGAGCGGGGGTCTCCTACGAGCAGTACTTC. Amino acid sequence: CASSEGAGVSYEQYF. V usage is TRBV2 and J usage is TRBJ2-7; 8 nucleotides match TRBD2. The CDR3 is made up of 15 amino acids. V shed 3 bases, J shed 0 bases, and the junction held 4 bases outside the gene matches. CDR1 SNHLY and CDR2 FYNNEI come from the germline V gene.

This sequence joins TRBV30 and TRBJ2-1; D remains ambiguous. The CDR3 runs 14 residues. Germline V gives CDR1 GTSNPN, CDR2 SVGIG (reference sequence). The V gene lost 4 bases and the J gene lost 6 bases, with 16 bases spanning the gap. CDR3 sequence (DNA): TGTGCCTGGACTAGACGTTCCTTCGGCAATGAGCAGTTCTTC. This gives the protein CAWTRRSFGNEQFF.

Here the CDR3 reads CASSEWGPNTGELFF. CDR3 sequence (DNA): TGCGCCAGCAGTGAGTGGGGCCCGAACACCGGGGAGCTGTTTTTT. The chain is built from TRBV10-1 and TRBJ2-2, with a weak D call TRBD1 (5 bases). This CDR3 region has 15 residues. Germline values: CDR1 WNHNN, CDR2 SYGVQD (reference sequence). The V end was cut by 1 base, the J end by 0 bases, with 6 bases between.

V is TRBV5-4 and J is TRBJ2-5; TRBD1 matches 8 bases. Germline trimming cut 2 bases from V and 2 bases from J; bases unmatched to any gene: 2. The CDR3 is 14 residues long. The germline gives CDR1 SGHNT, CDR2 YYREEE (reference sequence). This CDR3 reads CASSLYRGQETQYF. The CDR3 bases are TGTGCCAGCAGCTTATACAGGGGGCAAGAGACCCAGTACTTC.

The V and J genes are TRBV5-1 and TRBJ2-3, with D perhaps TRBD2 (6 bases). The CDR3 spans 14 residues. Germline assignment: CDR1 SGHRS and CDR2 YFSETQ. V gave up 7 bases and J gave up 5 bases, with 17 bases separating them. CDR3 region: CASYPSERGDTQYF. CDR3 bases: TGCGCCAGCTACCCTAGCGAACGGGGAGATACGCAGTATTTT.

In its sample, this clone was seen once. J is TRBJ2-1 and V is TRBV13, with 8 bases lining up with TRBD2. The V gene end was trimmed by 6 bases and the J gene end by 10 bases; junction bases not matched to a gene: 11. Germline loops: CDR1 PRHDT, CDR2 FYEKMQ (reference sequence). The CDR3 covers 14 residues. The CDR3 bases are TGTGCCAGCAGGCGAGCGGGGGCGCTCCCAGAGCAGTTCTTC. It encodes CASRRAGALPEQFF.